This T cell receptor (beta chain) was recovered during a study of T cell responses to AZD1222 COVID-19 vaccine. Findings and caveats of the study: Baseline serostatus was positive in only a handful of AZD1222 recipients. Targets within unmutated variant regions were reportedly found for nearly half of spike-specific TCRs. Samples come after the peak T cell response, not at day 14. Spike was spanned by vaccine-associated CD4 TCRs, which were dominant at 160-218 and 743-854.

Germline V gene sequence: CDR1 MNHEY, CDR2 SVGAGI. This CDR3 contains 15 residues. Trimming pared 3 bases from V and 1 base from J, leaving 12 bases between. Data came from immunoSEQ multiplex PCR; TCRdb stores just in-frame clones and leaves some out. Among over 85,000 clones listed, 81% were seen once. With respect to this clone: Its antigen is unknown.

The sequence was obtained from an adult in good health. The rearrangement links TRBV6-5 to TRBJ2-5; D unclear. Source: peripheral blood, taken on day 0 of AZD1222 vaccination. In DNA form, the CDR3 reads TGTGCCAGCAGTTATACCCCCGGCAGCCAAGAGACCCAGTACTTC. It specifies CASSYTPGSQETQYF.